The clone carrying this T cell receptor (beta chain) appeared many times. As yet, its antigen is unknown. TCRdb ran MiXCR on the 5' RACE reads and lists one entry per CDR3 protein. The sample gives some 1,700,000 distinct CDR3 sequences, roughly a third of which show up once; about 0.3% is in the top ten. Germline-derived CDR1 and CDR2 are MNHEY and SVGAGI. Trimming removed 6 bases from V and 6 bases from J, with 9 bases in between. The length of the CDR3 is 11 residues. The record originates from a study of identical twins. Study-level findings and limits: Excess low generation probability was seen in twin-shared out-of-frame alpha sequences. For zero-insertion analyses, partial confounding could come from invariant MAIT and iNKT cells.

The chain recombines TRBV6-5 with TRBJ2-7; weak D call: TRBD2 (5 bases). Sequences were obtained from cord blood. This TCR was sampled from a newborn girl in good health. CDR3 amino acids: CASRSGSEQYF. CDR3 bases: TGTGCCAGCAGAAGTGGGAGCGAGCAGTACTTC.